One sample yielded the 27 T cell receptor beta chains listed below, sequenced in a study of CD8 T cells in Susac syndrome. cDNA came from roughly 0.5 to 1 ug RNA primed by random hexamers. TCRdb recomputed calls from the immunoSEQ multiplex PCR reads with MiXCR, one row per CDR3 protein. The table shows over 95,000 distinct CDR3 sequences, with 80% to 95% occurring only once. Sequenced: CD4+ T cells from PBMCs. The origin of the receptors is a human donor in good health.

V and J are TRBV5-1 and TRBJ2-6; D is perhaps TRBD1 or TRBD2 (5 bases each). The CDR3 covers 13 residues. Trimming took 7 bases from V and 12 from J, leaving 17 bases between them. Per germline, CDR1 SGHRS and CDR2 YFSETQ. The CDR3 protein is CASAVEQGAVLTF. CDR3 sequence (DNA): TGCGCCAGCGCCGTCGAGCAGGGAGCCGTCCTGACTTTC.

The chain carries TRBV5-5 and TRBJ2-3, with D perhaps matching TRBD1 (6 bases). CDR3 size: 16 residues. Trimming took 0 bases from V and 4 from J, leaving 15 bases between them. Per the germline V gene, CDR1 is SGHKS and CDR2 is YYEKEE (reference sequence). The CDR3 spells CASSLATQGLADTQYF. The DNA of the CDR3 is TGTGCCAGCAGCTTGGCTACTCAGGGGTTGGCAGATACGCAGTATTTT.

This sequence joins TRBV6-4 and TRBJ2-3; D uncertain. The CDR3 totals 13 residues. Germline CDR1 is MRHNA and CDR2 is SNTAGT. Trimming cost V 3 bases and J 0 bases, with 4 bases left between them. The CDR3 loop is CASSESSTDTQYF. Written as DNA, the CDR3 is TGTGCCAGCAGTGAGTCCAGCACAGATACGCAGTATTTT.

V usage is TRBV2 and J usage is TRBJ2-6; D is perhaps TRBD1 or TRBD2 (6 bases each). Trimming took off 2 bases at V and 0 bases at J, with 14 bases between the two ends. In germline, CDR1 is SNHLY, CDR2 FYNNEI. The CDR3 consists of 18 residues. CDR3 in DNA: TGTGCCAGCAGTGAACGACCGGGGGCATACTCTGGGGCCAACGTCCTGACTTTC. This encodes CASSERPGAYSGANVLTF.

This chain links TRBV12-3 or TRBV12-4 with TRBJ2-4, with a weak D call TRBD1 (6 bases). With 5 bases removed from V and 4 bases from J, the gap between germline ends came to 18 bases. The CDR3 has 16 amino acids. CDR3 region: CASSHRDLYSKNIQYF. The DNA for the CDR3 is TGTGCCAGCAGTCACAGGGACCTATACTCAAAAAACATTCAGTACTTC.

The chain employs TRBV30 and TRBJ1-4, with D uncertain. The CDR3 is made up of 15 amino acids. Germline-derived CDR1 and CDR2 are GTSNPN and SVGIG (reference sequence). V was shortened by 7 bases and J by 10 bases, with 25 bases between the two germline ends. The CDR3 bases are TGTGCCTTCAGGCAATTCGCAAACCCTTCGGGAAAACTGTTTTTT. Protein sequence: CAFRQFANPSGKLFF.

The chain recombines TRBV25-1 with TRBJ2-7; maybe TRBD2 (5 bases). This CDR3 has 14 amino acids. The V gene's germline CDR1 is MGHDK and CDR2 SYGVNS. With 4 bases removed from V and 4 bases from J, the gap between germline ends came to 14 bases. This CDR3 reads CASSARATGYEQYF. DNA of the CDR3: TGTGCCAGCAGTGCCCGGGCCACGGGATACGAGCAGTACTTC.

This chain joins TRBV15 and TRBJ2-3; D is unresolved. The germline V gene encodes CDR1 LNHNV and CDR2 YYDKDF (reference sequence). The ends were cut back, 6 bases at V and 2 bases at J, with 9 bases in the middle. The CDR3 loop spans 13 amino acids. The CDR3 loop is CATRSRFTDTQYF. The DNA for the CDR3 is TGTGCCACCAGGAGTCGGTTCACAGATACGCAGTATTTT.

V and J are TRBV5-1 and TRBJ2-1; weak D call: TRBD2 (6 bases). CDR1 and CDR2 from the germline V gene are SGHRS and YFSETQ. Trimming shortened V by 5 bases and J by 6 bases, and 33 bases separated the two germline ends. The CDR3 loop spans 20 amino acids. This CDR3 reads CASSFKMKTMLARDFNEQFF. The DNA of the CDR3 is TGCGCCAGCAGTTTCAAGATGAAAACCATGCTAGCGCGAGACTTCAATGAGCAGTTCTTC.

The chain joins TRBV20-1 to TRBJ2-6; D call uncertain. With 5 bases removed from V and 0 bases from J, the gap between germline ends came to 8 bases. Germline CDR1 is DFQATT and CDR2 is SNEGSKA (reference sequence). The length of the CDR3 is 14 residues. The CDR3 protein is CSAELSSGANVLTF. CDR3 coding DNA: TGCAGTGCTGAACTCAGCTCTGGGGCCAACGTCCTGACTTTC.

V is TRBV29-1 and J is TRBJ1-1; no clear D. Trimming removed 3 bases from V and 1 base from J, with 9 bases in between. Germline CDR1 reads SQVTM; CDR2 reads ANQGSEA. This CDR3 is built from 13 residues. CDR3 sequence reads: CSVDGLTNTEAFF. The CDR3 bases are TGCAGCGTTGACGGGCTTACGAACACTGAAGCTTTCTTT.

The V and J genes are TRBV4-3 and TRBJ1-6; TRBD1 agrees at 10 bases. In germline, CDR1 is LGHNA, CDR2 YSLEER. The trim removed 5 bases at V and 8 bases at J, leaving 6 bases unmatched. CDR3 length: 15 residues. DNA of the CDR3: TGCGCCAGCAGCAAGCGGGACAGGGGTGATTCACCCCTCCACTTT. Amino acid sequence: CASSKRDRGDSPLHF.

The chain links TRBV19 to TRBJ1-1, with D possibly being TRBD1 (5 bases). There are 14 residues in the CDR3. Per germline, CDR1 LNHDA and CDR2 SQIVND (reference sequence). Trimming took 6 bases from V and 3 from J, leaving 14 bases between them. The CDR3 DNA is TGTGCCAGTAGCCCACCTGACAGTTACACTGAAGCTTTCTTT. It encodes CASSPPDSYTEAFF.

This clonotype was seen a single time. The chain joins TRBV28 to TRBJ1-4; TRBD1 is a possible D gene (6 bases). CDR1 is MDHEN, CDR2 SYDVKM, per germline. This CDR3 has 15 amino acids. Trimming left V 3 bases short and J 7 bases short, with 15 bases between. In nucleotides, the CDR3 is TGTGCCAGCAGTTTGGCCGGACAGCTGGGTGAAAAACTGTTTTTT. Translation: CASSLAGQLGEKLFF.

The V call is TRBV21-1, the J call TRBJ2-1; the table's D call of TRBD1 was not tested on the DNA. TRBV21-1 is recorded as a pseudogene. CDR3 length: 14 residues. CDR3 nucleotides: TGTGCCAGCAGACAGGACAGAGCCTACAATGAGCAGTTCTTC. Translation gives CASRQDRAYNEQFF.

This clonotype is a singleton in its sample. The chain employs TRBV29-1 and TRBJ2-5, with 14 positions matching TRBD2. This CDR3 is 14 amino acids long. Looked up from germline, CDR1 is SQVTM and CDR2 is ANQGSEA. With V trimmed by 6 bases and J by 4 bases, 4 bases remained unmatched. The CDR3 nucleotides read TGCAGCGTACGACTAGCGGGAGGGGTAGAGACCCAGTACTTC. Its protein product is CSVRLAGGVETQYF.

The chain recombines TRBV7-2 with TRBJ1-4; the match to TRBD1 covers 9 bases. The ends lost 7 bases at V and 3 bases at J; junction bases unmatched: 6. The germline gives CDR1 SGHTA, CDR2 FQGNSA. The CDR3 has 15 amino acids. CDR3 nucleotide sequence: TGTGCCAGCACCCCACAGGGGGCGGCTAATGAAAAACTGTTTTTT. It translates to CASTPQGAANEKLFF.

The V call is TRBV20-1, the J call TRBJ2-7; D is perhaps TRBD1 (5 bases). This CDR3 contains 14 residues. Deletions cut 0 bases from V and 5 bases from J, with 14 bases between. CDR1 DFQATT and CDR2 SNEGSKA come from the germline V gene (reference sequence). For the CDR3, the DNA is TGCAGTGCTAGAGAGGCAGGGCCGGTCGACGAGCAGTACTTC. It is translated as CSAREAGPVDEQYF.

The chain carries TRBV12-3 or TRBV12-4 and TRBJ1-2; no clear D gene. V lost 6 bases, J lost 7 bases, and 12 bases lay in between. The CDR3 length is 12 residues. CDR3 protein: CASSPGLGGYTF. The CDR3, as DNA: TGTGCCAGCAGCCCGGGGTTGGGTGGCTACACCTTC.

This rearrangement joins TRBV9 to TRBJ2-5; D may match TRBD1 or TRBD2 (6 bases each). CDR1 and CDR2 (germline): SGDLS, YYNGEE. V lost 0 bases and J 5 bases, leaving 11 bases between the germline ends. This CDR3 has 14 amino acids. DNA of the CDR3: TGTGCCAGCAGCGTAGCTGGGGGGCCGGAGACCCAGTACTTC. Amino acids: CASSVAGGPETQYF.

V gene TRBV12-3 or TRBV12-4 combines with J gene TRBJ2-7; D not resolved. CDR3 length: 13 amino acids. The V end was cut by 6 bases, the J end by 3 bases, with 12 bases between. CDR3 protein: CASSLSQSYEQYF. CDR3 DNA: TGTGCCAGCAGCCTATCGCAGAGCTACGAGCAGTACTTC.

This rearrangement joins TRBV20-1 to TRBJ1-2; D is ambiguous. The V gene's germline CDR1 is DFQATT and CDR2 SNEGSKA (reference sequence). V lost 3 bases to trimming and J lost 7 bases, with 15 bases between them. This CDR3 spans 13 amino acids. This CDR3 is CSARAVGSGGYTF. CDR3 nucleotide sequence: TGCAGTGCTAGGGCCGTAGGGAGCGGTGGCTACACCTTC.

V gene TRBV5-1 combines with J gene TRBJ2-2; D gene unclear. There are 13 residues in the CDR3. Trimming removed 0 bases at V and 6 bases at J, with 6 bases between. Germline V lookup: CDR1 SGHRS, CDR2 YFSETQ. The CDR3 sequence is CASSLVGSGELFF. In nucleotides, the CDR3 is TGCGCCAGCAGCTTGGTGGGTTCCGGGGAGCTGTTTTTT.

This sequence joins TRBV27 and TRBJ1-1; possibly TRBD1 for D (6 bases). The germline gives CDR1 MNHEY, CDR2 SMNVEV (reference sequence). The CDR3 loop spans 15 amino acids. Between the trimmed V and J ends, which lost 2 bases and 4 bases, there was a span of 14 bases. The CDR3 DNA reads TGTGCCAGCAGTTTACGAGGGGGTCGGTTCACTGAAGCTTTCTTT. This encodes CASSLRGGRFTEAFF.

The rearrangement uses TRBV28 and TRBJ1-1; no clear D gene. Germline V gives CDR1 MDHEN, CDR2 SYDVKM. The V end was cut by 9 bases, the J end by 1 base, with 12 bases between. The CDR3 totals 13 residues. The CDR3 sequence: CASIPPENTEAFF. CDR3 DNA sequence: TGTGCCAGTATTCCTCCAGAGAACACTGAAGCTTTCTTT.

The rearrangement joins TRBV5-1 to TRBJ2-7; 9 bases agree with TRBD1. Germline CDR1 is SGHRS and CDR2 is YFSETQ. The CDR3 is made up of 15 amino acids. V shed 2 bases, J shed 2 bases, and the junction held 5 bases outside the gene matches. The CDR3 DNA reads TGCGCCAGCAGCTTTCAAGGGACAGGGACCTACGAGCAGTACTTC. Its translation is CASSFQGTGTYEQYF. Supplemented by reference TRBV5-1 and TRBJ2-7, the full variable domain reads KAGVTQTPRYLIKTRGQQVTLSCSPISGHRSVSWYQQTPGQGLQFLFEYFSETQRNKGNFPGRFSGRQFSNSRSEMNVSTLELGDSALYLCASSFQGTGTYEQYFGPGTRLTVT.

The CDR3 DNA is TGTGCCAGCAGCCCAGGGGGCGCGGCGAGGGGCTATGGCTACACCTTC. Translating gives CASSPGGAARGYGYTF. The chain uses TRBV9 and TRBJ1-2, with TRBD1 identical over 8 bases. Germline CDR1 reads SGDLS; CDR2 reads YYNGEE. Germline trimming cut 4 bases from V and 4 bases from J; bases unmatched to any gene: 12. The CDR3 loop spans 16 amino acids.